These 27 T cell receptor beta chains were all obtained from the same sample, sequenced in a study of CD8+ T cells in alopecia areata. Treatment defined: oral pan-JAK inhibitor, 5-10 mg twice daily. RNA extraction and reverse transcription yielded cDNA as sequencing template. The assay was immunoSEQ multiplex PCR, and TCRdb's table has in-frame clones only and misses some. Among 60,000 to 85,000 clones listed, approximately 66% were seen once. The sequenced sample was CD8+ T cells sorted from blood, obtained at week 24, from a patient treated with tofacitinib. The receptors stem from a human donor with alopecia areata.

This chain uses TRBV27 with TRBJ1-1; D may be TRBD1 (6 bases). Germline assignment: CDR1 MNHEY and CDR2 SMNVEV (reference sequence). The CDR3 spans 14 residues. Trimming left V 6 bases short and J 5 bases short, with 16 bases between. CDR3 in amino acids: CASSLGGAGTEAFF. As DNA, the CDR3 is TGTGCCAGCAGCTTAGGGGGGGCCGGAACTGAAGCTTTCTTT.

The chain has TRBV27 and TRBJ2-7, with D possibly TRBD2 on 5 matching bases. This CDR3 is built from 18 residues. The germline CDR1 and CDR2 sequences are MNHEY and SMNVEV (reference sequence). V lost 2 bases, J lost 4 bases, and 24 bases lay in between. The CDR3 DNA follows: TGTGCCAGCAGTTTACATCCTTGGGCTTACAACCCGGGGTACGAGCAGTACTTC. Protein product: CASSLHPWAYNPGYEQYF.

V usage is TRBV6-5 and J usage is TRBJ2-7; no reliable D call. This CDR3 comprises 15 residues. V lost 6 bases to trimming and J lost 2 bases, with 17 bases between them. Germline V CDR1 and CDR2: MNHEY, SVGAGI. CDR3 loop: CASRGGTVRAYEQYF. CDR3 nucleotide sequence: TGTGCCAGCAGGGGCGGAACAGTAAGGGCCTACGAGCAGTACTTC.

The sample holds a few counts of this clone. The chain combines TRBV19 with TRBJ2-4; D might be TRBD2 (6 bases). Looked up from germline, CDR1 is LNHDA and CDR2 is SQIVND (reference sequence). The CDR3 covers 13 residues. Trimming stripped 1 base from V and 6 bases from J, with 7 bases between. CDR3 in DNA: TGTGCCAGTAGTATAGTGGGGGGAAACATTCAGTACTTC. Protein: CASSIVGGNIQYF.

The chain links TRBV5-4 to TRBJ2-1; D may be TRBD1 (6 bases). Germline loops: CDR1 SGHNT, CDR2 YYREEE (reference sequence). Trimming took off 4 bases at V and 3 bases at J, with 23 bases between the two ends. The CDR3 runs 18 residues. The CDR3 DNA reads as TGTGCCAGCAGCCGCCATCGAAAGGACCGGGACAACTACAATGAGCAGTTCTTC. Its protein is CASSRHRKDRDNYNEQFF.

The V and J genes are TRBV9 and TRBJ2-5; tentatively, D is TRBD1 (5 bases). Per the germline V gene, CDR1 is SGDLS and CDR2 is YYNGEE. The CDR3 is 17 amino acids. Trimming took 0 bases from V and 0 from J, leaving 15 bases between them. The CDR3, as DNA: TGTGCCAGCAGCGTAGCAGGGCGGTACTCGTACCAAGAGACCCAGTACTTC. Its translation is CASSVAGRYSYQETQYF.

The chain combines TRBV27 with TRBJ2-5; D gene uncertain. CDR1 is MNHEY, CDR2 SMNVEV, per germline (reference sequence). The CDR3 is made up of 14 amino acids. Trimming shortened V by 2 bases and J by 9 bases, and 16 bases separated the two germline ends. CDR3 protein: CASSLVSTPFPQYF. CDR3 nucleotides: TGTGCCAGCAGTTTAGTATCGACACCATTTCCCCAGTACTTC.

V gene TRBV4-2 combines with J gene TRBJ1-3, with D uncertain. This CDR3 region has 15 residues. V shed 2 bases and J shed 0 bases, with 8 bases lying between them. CDR1 is LGHNA, CDR2 YNFKEQ, per germline. The CDR3 reads CASSQPRSSGNTIYF. Here the CDR3 DNA reads TGTGCCAGCAGCCAACCCCGGTCCTCTGGAAACACCATATATTTT.

This clone was observed a few times. The chain carries TRBV7-9 and TRBJ2-2; D may be TRBD1 (6 bases). This CDR3 comprises 14 residues. The germline CDR1 and CDR2 sequences are SEHNR and FQNEAQ (reference sequence). V lost 5 bases to trimming and J lost 5 bases, with 12 bases between them. CDR3 in amino acids: CASSQTGLTGELFF. CDR3 DNA sequence: TGTGCCAGCAGCCAGACAGGACTTACCGGGGAGCTGTTTTTT.

The chain combines TRBV2 with TRBJ2-1; 10 positions match TRBD2. J was trimmed by 5 bases and V by 9 bases; bases with no gene match: 10. Germline V CDR1 and CDR2: SNHLY, FYNNEI. The CDR3 contains 15 residues. The CDR3 is CARKAGGLRNNEQFF. CDR3 in DNA: TGTGCCAGGAAAGCGGGAGGGCTGCGTAACAATGAGCAGTTCTTC.

The chain links TRBV4-3 to TRBJ1-2; D call uncertain. CDR3 size: 14 residues. The germline V and J ends were trimmed by 4 bases and 4 bases, with 13 bases remaining between them. The germline CDR1 and CDR2 sequences are LGHNA and YSLEER. The CDR3 reads CASSPRPGFYGYTF. The CDR3 DNA reads TGCGCCAGCAGCCCGCGGCCAGGATTCTATGGCTACACCTTC.

V and J are TRBV27 and TRBJ2-1; the match to TRBD1 covers 7 bases. V gave up 2 bases and J gave up 0 bases; unmatched junction bases: 13. Germline V lookup: CDR1 MNHEY, CDR2 SMNVEV (reference sequence). The length of the CDR3 is 19 residues. The CDR3 DNA is TGTGCCAGCAGTTTAGATGTAGGGGGCGCCTTTTCCTCCTACAATGAGCAGTTCTTC. This encodes CASSLDVGGAFSSYNEQFF.

The V call is TRBV23-1, the J call TRBJ2-3; D remains unclear. TRBV23-1 is placed among ORFs of uncertain function. The length of the CDR3 is 17 residues. Deletions cut 0 bases from V and 2 bases from J, with 15 bases between. CDR3 nucleotides: TGCGCCAGCAGTCAATCTGGACGTCCTAAGATCACAGATACGCAGTATTTT. This encodes CASSQSGRPKITDTQYF.

This clone showed up just once. The V gene is TRBV7-8, the J gene TRBJ1-2; no clear D. V lost 2 bases and J 0 bases, leaving 7 bases between the germline ends. From germline, CDR1 is SGHVS and CDR2 FQNEAQ. The CDR3 has 14 amino acids. The CDR3 region is CASSLFRANYGYTF. The CDR3 DNA reads TGTGCCAGCAGCTTATTCAGAGCTAACTATGGCTACACCTTC.

J is TRBJ2-5 and V is TRBV7-9; 7 bases are shared with TRBD1. The ends lost 7 bases at V and 2 bases at J; junction bases unmatched: 10. The CDR3 sequence is 15 residues long. Germline assignment: CDR1 SEHNR and CDR2 FQNEAQ (reference sequence). As DNA, the CDR3 is TGTGCCAGCATCCCCCCGGGACAGCCACAAGAGACCCAGTACTTC. Protein product: CASIPPGQPQETQYF.

The chain links TRBV11-3 to TRBJ2-2; tentative D call: TRBD1 (6 bases). Germline V gene data show CDR1 as SGHNT and CDR2 as YENEEA. V was shortened by 2 bases and J by 0 bases, with 10 bases between the two germline ends. There are 16 residues in the CDR3. In DNA form, the CDR3 reads TGTGCCAGCAGCTTATATGGGGGCTCGAACACCGGGGAGCTGTTTTTT. Protein: CASSLYGGSNTGELFF. The full variable domain, rest sourced from reference TRBV11-3 and TRBJ2-2, is EAGVVQSPRYKIIEKKQPVAFWCNPISGHNTLYWYLQNLGQGPELLIRYENEEAVDDSQLPKDRFSAERLKGVDSTLKIQPAELGDSAVYLCASSLYGGSNTGELFFGEGSRLTVL.

Note on this clone: Additional DNA sequences in this sample encode the identical CDR3. CDR3 nucleotide sequence: TGTGCCTGGTCAATCCCGGGACAGCGGAACTATGGCTACACCTTC. Its translation: CAWSIPGQRNYGYTF. The genes are TRBV30 and TRBJ1-2, with 7 nucleotides matching TRBD1. J was trimmed by 2 bases and V by 5 bases; bases with no gene match: 11. Germline CDR1 reads GTSNPN; CDR2 reads SVGIG (reference sequence). The CDR3 has 15 residues.

The chain has TRBV7-9 and TRBJ1-6; 9 bases fit TRBD1. The junction had 8 bases not matched to a gene; V was cut back by 5 bases and J by 9 bases. This CDR3 has 15 residues. Germline lookup yields CDR1 SEHNR and CDR2 FQNEAQ (reference sequence). CDR3 amino acids: CASSEVQGAGSPLHF. DNA for the CDR3: TGTGCCAGCAGCGAAGTACAGGGGGCGGGTTCACCCCTCCACTTT.

The V gene is TRBV4-1, the J gene TRBJ1-2; D is undetermined. This CDR3 has 18 amino acids. Per germline, CDR1 MGHRA and CDR2 YSYEKL. The germline V and J ends were trimmed by 0 bases and 0 bases, with 17 bases remaining between them. The CDR3 loop is CASSQESGRGLANYGYTF. CDR3 bases: TGCGCCAGCAGCCAAGAATCAGGACGGGGATTGGCTAACTATGGCTACACCTTC.

V is TRBV29-1 and J is TRBJ2-3, with no clear D. CDR3 length equals 14 residues. Germline loops: CDR1 SQVTM, CDR2 ANQGSEA. V lost 0 bases and J lost 1, with 8 bases in between. The chain's CDR3 is CSVEEGLRTDTQYF. In nucleotides, the CDR3 is TGCAGCGTTGAAGAAGGCCTGCGCACAGATACGCAGTATTTT.

Only a few counts were recorded for this clone. This chain joins TRBV7-9 and TRBJ1-1, with unresolved D. The V gene lost 5 bases and the J gene lost 3 bases, with 13 bases spanning the gap. The CDR3 consists of 14 residues. The germline V gene encodes CDR1 SEHNR and CDR2 FQNEAQ (reference sequence). CDR3 sequence: CASSPTNADTEAFF. The CDR3 DNA reads TGTGCCAGCAGCCCCACAAACGCGGACACTGAAGCTTTCTTT.

This clone was seen more than once but under ten times. The CDR3 loop is CASSQGQGWYEQYF. DNA for the CDR3: TGCGCCAGCAGCCAAGGACAGGGTTGGTACGAGCAGTACTTC. V and J are TRBV4-3 and TRBJ2-7; 7 bases agree with TRBD1. CDR1 and CDR2 from the germline V gene are LGHNA and YSLEER. The CDR3 spans 14 residues. Trimming removed 1 base from V and 4 bases from J; junction bases left unmatched: 4.

CDR3 bases: TGCGCCAGCAGCCCGGGACTAGCGGCGATCACAGATACGCAGTATTTT. This codes for CASSPGLAAITDTQYF. This chain connects TRBV4-1 to TRBJ2-3, with 11 nucleotides matching TRBD2. In germline, CDR1 is MGHRA, CDR2 YSYEKL. V lost 4 bases and J lost 2; bases outside the gene matches: 5. The CDR3 extends over 16 amino acids.

This rearrangement joins TRBV2 to TRBJ1-2; 8 nucleotides line up with TRBD1. The CDR3 is 14 residues long. The J segment lost 7 bases and the V segment lost 2 bases, leaving 6 bases of the junction unmatched. Per the germline V gene, CDR1 is SNHLY and CDR2 is FYNNEI. The CDR3 reads CASSESRTGFGYTF. CDR3 nucleotides: TGTGCCAGCAGTGAATCACGGACAGGGTTTGGCTACACCTTC.

The genes are TRBV7-9 and TRBJ1-1; perhaps TRBD1 as D (5 bases). This CDR3 is built from 13 residues. V was clipped by 2 bases and J by 7 bases, with 11 bases between them. Looked up from germline, CDR1 is SEHNR and CDR2 is FQNEAQ (reference sequence). CDR3 bases: TGTGCCAGCAGCTTAATGCCCAGGGATGAAGCTTTCTTT. Residues: CASSLMPRDEAFF. Complete variable domain (other parts from reference TRBV7-9 and TRBJ1-1): DTGVSQNPRHKITKRGQNVTFRCDPISEHNRLYWYRQTLGQGPEFLTYFQNEAQLEKSRLLSDRFSAERPKGSFSTLEIQRTEQGDSAMYLCASSLMPRDEAFFGQGTRLTVV.

The gene calls are TRBV5-1 and TRBJ1-1; 8 nucleotides line up with TRBD1. The CDR3 totals 16 residues. Germline-derived CDR1 and CDR2 are SGHRS and YFSETQ. Losses at the gene ends were 2 bases for V and 1 base for J; bases not matched to a gene: 7. The CDR3 loop reads CASSFRTGRENTEAFF. CDR3 DNA sequence: TGCGCCAGCAGCTTTCGGACAGGGCGCGAGAACACTGAAGCTTTCTTT.

The genes are TRBV23-1 and TRBJ1-2; D is unresolved. TRBV23-1 is filed as an ORF, its function uncertain. The CDR3 is 14 amino acids. Trimming left V 10 bases short and J 8 bases short, with 23 bases between. This CDR3 reads CATYRRPSKRGYTF. CDR3 nucleotide sequence: TGCGCCACCTACCGGAGACCCTCCAAGCGCGGCTACACCTTC.